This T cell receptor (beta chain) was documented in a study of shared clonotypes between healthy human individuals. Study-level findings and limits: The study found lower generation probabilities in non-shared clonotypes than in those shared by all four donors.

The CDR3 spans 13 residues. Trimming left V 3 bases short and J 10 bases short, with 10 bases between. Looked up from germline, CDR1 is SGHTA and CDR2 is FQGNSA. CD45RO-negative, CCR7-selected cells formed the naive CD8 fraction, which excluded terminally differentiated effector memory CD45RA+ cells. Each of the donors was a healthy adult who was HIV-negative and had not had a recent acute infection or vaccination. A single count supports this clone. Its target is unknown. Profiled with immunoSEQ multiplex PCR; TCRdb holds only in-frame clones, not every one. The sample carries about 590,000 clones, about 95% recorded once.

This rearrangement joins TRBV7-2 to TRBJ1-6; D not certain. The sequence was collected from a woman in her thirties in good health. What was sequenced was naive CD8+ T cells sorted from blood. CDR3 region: CASSFDWRSPLHF. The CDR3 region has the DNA TGTGCCAGCAGCTTTGACTGGAGATCACCCCTCCACTTT. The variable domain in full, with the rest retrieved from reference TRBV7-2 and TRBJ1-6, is GAGVSQSPSNKVTEKGKDVELRCDPISGHTALYWYRQSLGQGLEFLIYFQGNSAPDKSGLPSDRFSAERTGGSVSTLTIQRTQQEDSAVYLCASSFDWRSPLHFGNGTRLTVT.